This TCR beta chain was retrieved from a study of blood T cell repertoires in COVID-19. Study as a whole: The origin of the acute and convalescent COVID-19 samples was the United States, Italy and Spain. Nucleic acid was either cDNA or gDNA, and it came from T cells, B-cell-depleted T cells, or PBMCs.

Per the study methods: Amplification from reference gene primers served as the basis for estimated nucleated cell counts. Clones were read by immunoSEQ multiplex PCR, and TCRdb kept only the in-frame ones, dropping some. V and J calls and clone size are as listed in that table; D and trimming were resolved from the DNA. Seen here are fewer than 350,000 clones, approximately 91% observed once, and the top ten hold over 2%. Cohort assignment relied on participant-reported clinical history. Specimen: PBMCs or T cells enriched from blood (not recorded which). This sequence originates from a woman aged 40 to 49 with acute COVID-19.

The CDR3 spells CASSRDRAGANVLTF. The CDR3 nucleotides read TGTGCCAGCAGCCGTGACAGGGCTGGGGCCAACGTCCTGACTTTC. The rearrangement links TRBV7-2 to TRBJ2-6; 7 bases agree with TRBD1. Trimming removed 5 bases from V and 2 bases from J; junction bases left unmatched: 3. The CDR3 sequence is 15 residues long. CDR1 is SGHTA, CDR2 FQGNSA, per germline.